This T cell receptor (beta chain) was sequenced for a study of T cell responses to AZD1222 COVID-19 vaccine. About this clone itself: Its specificity is not known.

V was pared by 3 bases and J by 3 bases, with 8 bases between. The length of the CDR3 is 13 residues. Whole-study results and caveats: Clonal diversity may have been underestimated in mostly white British donors.

TCRdb's table, derived via immunoSEQ multiplex PCR, lists solely in-frame clones and lacks some. Among some 170,000 clones listed, roughly 90% were seen once. This chain links TRBV12-3 or TRBV12-4 with TRBJ1-1; D gene ambiguous. The TCR sequence derives from an adult who received the AZD1222 COVID-19 vaccine. The source material was peripheral blood, sampled 28 days after the second AZD1222 dose. The CDR3 DNA is TGTGCCAGCAGTTTTCGCAGACACACTGAAGCTTTCTTT. Its protein product is CASSFRRHTEAFF.